The 16 T cell receptor beta chains given below trace back to one sample, sequenced in a study of T cells after somatic rescue of genetic block. The table came from immunoSEQ multiplex PCR; TCRdb's copy has only in-frame clones and leaves some out. The sample lists around 100,000 clones, about 90% occurring once. Specimen: peripheral blood mononuclear cells (PBMCs). The source is a woman younger than 35.

This rearrangement joins TRBV5-4 to TRBJ1-5; tentative D call: TRBD1 (5 bases). The CDR3 has 12 residues. V gave up 3 bases and J gave up 7 bases, with 8 bases separating them. CDR1 and CDR2 from the germline V gene are SGHNT and YYREEE (reference sequence). The CDR3 loop reads CASSSPGQPQHF. The CDR3 nucleotides are TGTGCCAGCAGCTCACCAGGGCAGCCCCAGCATTTT.

The chain has TRBV11-3 and TRBJ2-3; TRBD2 matches 10 bases. The germline V gene has CDR1 SGHNT and CDR2 YENEEA. V dropped 2 bases and J dropped 6; count of bases not matched to a gene: 5. The CDR3 has 15 amino acids. DNA for the CDR3: TGTGCCAGCAGCTTACTAGCGGGGGCGGTGGATACGCAGTATTTT. Its translation: CASSLLAGAVDTQYF.

V is TRBV6-1 and J is TRBJ1-2; 8 bases line up with TRBD1. The CDR3 totals 15 residues. Per the germline V gene, CDR1 is MNHNS and CDR2 is SASEGT. V lost 8 bases, J lost 4 bases, and 12 bases stayed unmatched. For the CDR3, the DNA is TGTGCCAGCTCGAGAGACAGGGGCCCGTTCTATGGCTACACCTTC. Protein sequence: CASSRDRGPFYGYTF.

The chain is built from TRBV2 and TRBJ1-5, with D possibly being TRBD1 (6 bases). The CDR3 runs to 13 residues. Germline CDR1 reads SNHLY; CDR2 reads FYNNEI. Trimming removed 6 bases from V and 6 bases from J, with 12 bases in between. The CDR3 spells CASRWGGGQPQHF. For the CDR3, the DNA is TGTGCCAGCAGGTGGGGGGGCGGTCAGCCCCAGCATTTT. The variable domain in full, with the rest retrieved from reference TRBV2 and TRBJ1-5, is EPEVTQTPSHQVTQMGQEVILRCVPISNHLYFYWYRQILGQKVEFLVSFYNNEISEKSEIFDDQFSVERPDGSNFTLKIRSTKLEDSAMYFCASRWGGGQPQHFGDGTRLSIL.

This clone was recorded at least ten times. The CDR3 bases are TGTGCCAGCAGCTCAGGACCTAATCGGGACTACACCTTC. It is translated as CASSSGPNRDYTF. This chain uses TRBV7-6 with TRBJ1-2, with no clear D. CDR1 is SGHVS and CDR2 is FNYEAQ in the germline V gene. V dropped 4 bases and J dropped 10 bases, with 16 bases sitting between them. The length of the CDR3 is 13 residues.

The CDR3 nucleotides are TGCGCCAGCAGCCACCCCGGCAGGGACCGCTTTGGGGAGCAGTACTTC. It specifies CASSHPGRDRFGEQYF. This chain uses TRBV4-1 with TRBJ2-7, with D perhaps being TRBD1 or TRBD2 (5 bases each). Trimming pared 3 bases from V and 7 bases from J, leaving 22 bases between. Germline assignment: CDR1 MGHRA and CDR2 YSYEKL. There are 16 residues in the CDR3.

The chain employs TRBV9 and TRBJ1-1; 8 bases are shared with TRBD1. This CDR3 contains 13 residues. J was trimmed by 6 bases and V by 4 bases; bases with no gene match: 5. The germline CDR1 and CDR2 sequences are SGDLS and YYNGEE. CDR3 loop: CASSTDRGAEAFF. In DNA form, the CDR3 reads TGTGCCAGCAGCACAGACAGGGGTGCTGAAGCTTTCTTT.

This rearrangement joins TRBV5-1 to TRBJ1-2; 8 bases are shared with TRBD1. Germline values: CDR1 SGHRS, CDR2 YFSETQ. J gave up 4 bases and V 4 bases, and 6 bases lay outside the gene matches. This CDR3 spans 14 amino acids. The CDR3 is CASSQGQVGYGYTF. The CDR3, as DNA: TGCGCCAGCAGCCAGGGACAGGTCGGCTATGGCTACACCTTC.

The CDR3 here is CASNTPIRETQYF. CDR3 nucleotides: TGTGCCAGCAACACACCCATTAGGGAGACCCAGTACTTC. The rearrangement uses TRBV7-2 and TRBJ2-5; D is undetermined. Germline CDR1 and CDR2: SGHTA and FQGNSA. This CDR3 comprises 13 residues. The V end lost 7 bases, the J end lost 5 bases, and 14 bases lay between the germline ends.

The genes are TRBV4-1 and TRBJ2-3, with a tentative D call TRBD1 (6 bases). The length of the CDR3 is 15 residues. Germline loops: CDR1 MGHRA, CDR2 YSYEKL. The ends were cut back, 0 bases at V and 5 bases at J, with 12 bases in the middle. The CDR3 DNA sequence: TGCGCCAGCAGCCAAGACCACCTCAGGGGAGATACGCAGTATTTT. Residues: CASSQDHLRGDTQYF.

The rearrangement joins TRBV5-1 to TRBJ2-7; tentatively, D is TRBD2 (6 bases). The V end was cut by 0 bases, the J end by 4 bases, with 11 bases between. The CDR3 consists of 14 residues. From germline, CDR1 is SGHRS and CDR2 YFSETQ. The CDR3 nucleotides are TGCGCCAGCAGCTTGGGGTCAGGGAGGTACGAGCAGTACTTC. Its protein is CASSLGSGRYEQYF.

The chain carries TRBV9 and TRBJ2-2, with 8 bases aligning to TRBD1. Trimming took 4 bases from V and 5 from J; bases not matched to a gene: 16. This CDR3 contains 18 residues. From germline, CDR1 is SGDLS and CDR2 YYNGEE. CDR3 DNA sequence: TGTGCCAGCAGCACCGGGACAGGTTCTTCGTTAAAGACCGGGGAGCTGTTTTTT. This codes for CASSTGTGSSLKTGELFF.

As to this clone: The same CDR3 is also encoded by other DNA sequences in this sample. V is TRBV5-1 and J is TRBJ1-1; D remains unclear. The CDR3 totals 12 residues. V was trimmed by 2 bases and J by 5 bases, leaving 7 bases between them. CDR1 SGHRS and CDR2 YFSETQ come from the germline V gene. DNA of the CDR3: TGCGCCAGCAGCTTCCGAGGTACTGAAGCTTTCTTT. This gives the protein CASSFRGTEAFF.

CDR3 residues: CASSPGGWQGTDTQYF. The CDR3, as DNA: TGTGCCAGCAGCCCCGGGGGGTGGCAGGGCACAGATACGCAGTATTTT. V and J are TRBV7-2 and TRBJ2-3; TRBD2 matches 7 bases. The J segment lost 1 base and the V segment lost 5 bases, leaving 9 bases of the junction unmatched. Germline V lookup: CDR1 SGHTA, CDR2 FQGNSA. The CDR3 is made up of 16 amino acids.

The chain combines TRBV20-1 with TRBJ2-3; the D gene could be TRBD1 or TRBD2 (5 bases each). Per germline, CDR1 DFQATT and CDR2 SNEGSKA (reference sequence). The V end lost 6 bases, the J end lost 5 bases, and 9 bases lay between the germline ends. The CDR3 length is 11 residues. The CDR3 region is CSARGVDTQYF. CDR3 sequence (DNA): TGCAGTGCGCGAGGGGTAGATACGCAGTATTTT.

The J gene is TRBJ2-2, the V gene TRBV27; TRBD1 or TRBD2 may be the D gene (6 bases each). The CDR3 extends over 14 amino acids. V shed 3 bases and J shed 7 bases, with 12 bases lying between them. Germline CDR1 and CDR2: MNHEY and SMNVEV (reference sequence). The CDR3 reads CASSLFGGLGELFF. For the CDR3, the DNA is TGTGCCAGCAGTTTGTTTGGGGGGCTCGGGGAGCTGTTTTTT.